This T cell receptor (beta chain) comes out of a study of blood T cell repertoires in COVID-19. Study summary: Some COVID-19 samples were acute and others convalescent; all came from the United States, Italy and Spain. In each case, the material was cDNA or gDNA derived from T cells, B-cell-depleted T cells, or PBMCs.

Original processing methods: The assay estimated nucleated cells by amplifying reference gene primers. The method was immunoSEQ multiplex PCR; TCRdb's version includes in-frame clones alone and lacks a portion of them. From that table come the V and J calls and clone size; the DNA was used to work out D and trimming. The table records over 250,000 clones, approximately 91% of them present only once. Those enrolled in Seattle joined during active infection and were followed longitudinally afterward. Sample: peripheral blood. The receptor comes from a woman in her 30s with COVID-19, enrolled during active disease.

The CDR3, as DNA: TGCAGTGCTAGCAACCAGCGGGGCTACACCTTC. Translating it yields CSASNQRGYTF. V usage is TRBV20-1 and J usage is TRBJ1-2; D ambiguous. Per germline, CDR1 DFQATT and CDR2 SNEGSKA (reference sequence). CDR3 length: 11 residues. V gave up 3 bases and J gave up 8 bases, with 10 bases separating them.